This T cell receptor beta chain stems from a study of T cell repertoires in cytomegalovirus infection. Via MiXCR, TCRdb re-called the reads, giving one row per CDR3 protein. The data hold about 600,000 distinct CDR3 sequences, with roughly 26% observed a single time. This clonotype came up a few times. The germline V gene has CDR1 SQVTM and CDR2 ANQGSEA. V was shortened by 5 bases and J by 2 bases, with 10 bases between the two germline ends. The CDR3 length is 14 residues. The clonotype originates from a human donor in good health (CMV status not recorded). Some clones in this sample may be carry-over from other donors' samples. The chain links TRBV29-1 to TRBJ2-6; D perhaps matches TRBD2 (6 bases). The sample consisted of CD8+ T cells from PBMCs. The CDR3 DNA reads TGCAGCGTTACAGGAGGGGCTGGGGCCAACGTCCTGACTTTC. Translated: CSVTGGAGANVLTF.